One sample yielded the 12 T cell receptor beta chains listed below, sequenced in a study of blood T cell repertoires in COVID-19. Generated by immunoSEQ multiplex PCR, the TCRdb table keeps only in-frame clones and is missing some. The table lists 65,000 to 95,000 clones, 80% of them singletons. Sequenced sample: peripheral blood. These receptors all come from a woman aged 40 to 49 with active or convalescent COVID-19.

This clone was detected once. The rearrangement links TRBV30 to TRBJ1-5; 7 nucleotides line up with TRBD1. Germline CDR1 and CDR2: GTSNPN and SVGIG (reference sequence). Trimming removed 1 base from V and 5 bases from J; junction bases left unmatched: 5. This CDR3 has 14 residues. The CDR3 spells CAWSAGTEDQPQHF. The CDR3 DNA reads as TGTGCCTGGAGTGCCGGGACAGAAGATCAGCCCCAGCATTTT. Variable domain in full (rest from reference TRBV30 and TRBJ1-5): SQTIHQWPATLVQPVGSPLSLECTVEGTSNPNLYWYRQAAGRGLQLLFYSVGIGQISSEVPQNLSASRPQDRQFILSSKKLLLSDSGFYLCAWSAGTEDQPQHFGDGTRLSIL.

This clone was detected only a few times. The J gene is TRBJ2-7, the V gene TRBV7-9; D possibly corresponds to TRBD1 (6 bases). Looked up from germline, CDR1 is SEHNR and CDR2 is FQNEAQ (reference sequence). This CDR3 comprises 13 residues. The ends were cut back, 4 bases at V and 6 bases at J, with 13 bases in the middle. In nucleotides, the CDR3 is TGTGCCAGCAGCTATGCGGAAGGGGGCGAGCAGTACTTC. This codes for CASSYAEGGEQYF.

The J gene is TRBJ1-1, the V gene TRBV29-1; D uncertain. V was trimmed by 4 bases and J by 4 bases, leaving 13 bases between them. In germline, CDR1 is SQVTM, CDR2 ANQGSEA. The CDR3 runs to 13 residues. The CDR3 nucleotides read TGCAGCGTTGCGTCATACACCAGCACTGAAGCTTTCTTT. Protein sequence: CSVASYTSTEAFF. Full variable domain (rest looked up from reference TRBV29-1 and TRBJ1-1): SAVISQKPSRDICQRGTSLTIQCQVDSQVTMMFWYRQQPGQSLTLIATANQGSEATYESGFVIDKFPISRPNLTFSTLTVSNMSPEDSSIYLCSVASYTSTEAFFGQGTRLTVV.

This clone was seen repeatedly, ten times or more. V and J are TRBV27 and TRBJ2-7, with D possibly being TRBD2 (6 bases). With 2 bases removed from V and 1 base from J, the gap between germline ends came to 9 bases. Germline-derived CDR1 and CDR2 are MNHEY and SMNVEV (reference sequence). The CDR3 runs to 14 residues. The DNA of the CDR3 is TGTGCCAGCAGTTTAGCGGGATCTTCCTACGAGCAGTACTTC. Encoded protein: CASSLAGSSYEQYF.

This chain links TRBV3-1 (or the pseudogene TRBV3-2) with TRBJ1-3; 7 positions agree with TRBD1. The CDR3 length is 16 residues. Losses at the gene ends were 1 base for V and 3 bases for J; bases not matched to a gene: 6. The germline V gene has CDR1 LGHDT and CDR2 YNNKEL (reference sequence). CDR3 bases: TGTGCCAGCAGCCAAGTTTTACAGGGGTATGGAAACACCATATATTTT. It translates to CASSQVLQGYGNTIYF.

The J gene is TRBJ1-1, the V gene TRBV30; no firm D call. The CDR3 consists of 13 residues. V lost 8 bases to trimming and J lost 5 bases, with 18 bases between them. CDR1 and CDR2 (germline): GTSNPN, SVGIG (reference sequence). CDR3 nucleotide sequence: TGTGCCCAAGGGAGCGGCAGCGGGACTGAAGCTTTCTTT. This codes for CAQGSGSGTEAFF.

This clone has only a few counts. The rearrangement uses TRBV19 and TRBJ1-6; tentatively, D is TRBD1 (6 bases). CDR1 is LNHDA, CDR2 SQIVND, per germline (reference sequence). V was clipped by 7 bases and J by 7 bases, with 11 bases between them. The CDR3 runs to 13 residues. The CDR3 nucleotides are TGTGCCAGTAATGACAGGAGAAATTCACCCCTCCACTTT. Protein sequence: CASNDRRNSPLHF.

The chain joins TRBV29-1 to TRBJ1-1; a possible D gene is TRBD1 (5 bases). This CDR3 contains 14 residues. CDR1 and CDR2 (germline): SQVTM, ANQGSEA. Trimming shortened V by 1 base and J by 5 bases, and 14 bases separated the two germline ends. The chain's CDR3 is CSVEVRAGQTEAFF. The DNA of the CDR3 is TGCAGCGTTGAAGTCAGGGCGGGGCAAACTGAAGCTTTCTTT. The full variable domain, rest sourced from reference TRBV29-1 and TRBJ1-1, is SAVISQKPSRDICQRGTSLTIQCQVDSQVTMMFWYRQQPGQSLTLIATANQGSEATYESGFVIDKFPISRPNLTFSTLTVSNMSPEDSSIYLCSVEVRAGQTEAFFGQGTRLTVV.

The rearrangement links TRBV19 to TRBJ2-7; 9 bases align to TRBD2. This CDR3 is built from 15 residues. The V gene end was trimmed by 3 bases and the J gene end by 3 bases; junction bases not matched to a gene: 6. Germline loops: CDR1 LNHDA, CDR2 SQIVND (reference sequence). The CDR3 loop is CASSIVASGDYEQYF. In DNA form, the CDR3 reads TGTGCCAGTAGTATCGTCGCTAGCGGGGACTACGAGCAGTACTTC.

Only one count was recorded for this clone. This rearrangement joins TRBV9 to TRBJ2-5; D perhaps matches TRBD2 (7 bases). Germline V gives CDR1 SGDLS, CDR2 YYNGEE. The CDR3 spans 14 residues. V dropped 4 bases and J dropped 4 bases, with 14 bases sitting between them. For the CDR3, the DNA is TGTGCCAGCAGCAGGCCGGGGGGCCCAGAGACCCAGTACTTC. It encodes CASSRPGGPETQYF.

The rearrangement links TRBV21-1 to TRBJ2-7; TRBD1, the table's D call, was not compared with the DNA. TRBV21-1 is shown as a pseudogene. The CDR3 is 18 residues long. CDR3: CASSKVESPGIQGTEQYF. As DNA, the CDR3 is TGTGCCAGCAGCAAGGTCGAAAGCCCAGGGATTCAAGGTACCGAGCAGTACTTC.

The J gene is TRBJ2-7, the V gene TRBV6-5; 7 nucleotides align to TRBD1. After removal of 5 bases from V and 2 bases from J, the junction contained 3 bases not matched to a gene. Germline assignment: CDR1 MNHEY and CDR2 SVGAGI. CDR3 length equals 13 residues. The CDR3 spells CASSPDRAYEQYF. CDR3 in DNA: TGTGCCAGCAGTCCAGACAGGGCCTACGAGCAGTACTTC.